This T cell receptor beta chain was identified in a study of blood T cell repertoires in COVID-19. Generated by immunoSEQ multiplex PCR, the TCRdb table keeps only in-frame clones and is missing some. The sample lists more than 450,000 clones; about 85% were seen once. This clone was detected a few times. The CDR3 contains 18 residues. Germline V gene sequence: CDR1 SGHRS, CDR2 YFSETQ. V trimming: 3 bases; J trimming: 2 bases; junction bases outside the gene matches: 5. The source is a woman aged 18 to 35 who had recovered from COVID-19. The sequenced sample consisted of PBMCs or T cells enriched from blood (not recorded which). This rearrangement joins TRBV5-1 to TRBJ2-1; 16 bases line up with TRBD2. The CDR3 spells CASSYTGTSGGAYNEQFF. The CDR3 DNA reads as TGCGCCAGCAGCTACACCGGGACTAGCGGGGGGGCCTACAATGAGCAGTTCTTC.